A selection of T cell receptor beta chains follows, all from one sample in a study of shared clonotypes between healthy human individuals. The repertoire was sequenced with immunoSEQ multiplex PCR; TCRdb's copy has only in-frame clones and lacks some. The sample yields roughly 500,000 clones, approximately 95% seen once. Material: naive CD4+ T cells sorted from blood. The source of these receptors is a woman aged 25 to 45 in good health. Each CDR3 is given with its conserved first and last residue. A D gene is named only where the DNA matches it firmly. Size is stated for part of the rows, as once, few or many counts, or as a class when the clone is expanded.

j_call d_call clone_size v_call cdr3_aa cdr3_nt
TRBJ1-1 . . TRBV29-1 CSVSRGGNTEAFF TGCAGCGTCTCAAGAGGGGGGAACACTGAAGCTTTCTTT
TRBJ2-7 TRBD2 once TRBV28 CASSDPLAGPYEQYF TGTGCCAGCAGTGACCCTCTAGCGGGACCCTACGAGCAGTACTTC
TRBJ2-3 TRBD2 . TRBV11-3 CASSLGSGRGDTQYF TGTGCCAGCAGCTTAGGGAGCGGGAGAGGTGATACGCAGTATTTT
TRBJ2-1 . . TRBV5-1 CASSLEDSHNEQFF TGCGCCAGCAGCTTGGAGGACAGCCACAATGAGCAGTTCTTC
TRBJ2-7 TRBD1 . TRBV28 CASSSGQGSNYEQYF TGTGCCAGCAGTTCGGGACAGGGGTCGAACTACGAGCAGTACTTC
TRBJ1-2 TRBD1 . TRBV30 CAQGQGPYGYTF TGTGCCCAAGGACAGGGACCATATGGCTACACCTTC
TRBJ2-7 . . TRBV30 CAWSAWGGRYEQYF TGTGCCTGGAGTGCTTGGGGTGGACGCTACGAGCAGTACTTC
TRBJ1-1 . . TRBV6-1 CASSPRDLNTEAFF TGTGCCAGCAGTCCCCGGGATTTGAACACTGAAGCTTTCTTT
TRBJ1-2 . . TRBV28 CASRGDGLPGYTF TGTGCCAGCAGGGGGGACGGGCTCCCTGGCTACACCTTC
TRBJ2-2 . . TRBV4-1 CASSQDRRGSGELFF TGCGCCAGCAGCCAAGATCGCAGGGGATCCGGGGAGCTGTTTTTT
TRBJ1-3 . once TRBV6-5 CASSYSTDGNTIYF TGTGCCAGCAGTTACTCGACAGATGGAAACACCATATATTTT
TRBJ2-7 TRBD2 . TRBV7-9 CASSLGLANTYEQYF TGTGCCAGCAGCTTAGGACTAGCCAACACCTACGAGCAGTACTTC
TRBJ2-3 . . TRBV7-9 CASSLQRTTTDTQYF TGTGCCAGCAGCTTACAGCGGACCACCACAGATACGCAGTATTTT
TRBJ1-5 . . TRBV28 CASRRGAYSNQPQHF TGTGCCAGCAGACGGGGGGCGTATAGCAATCAGCCCCAGCATTTT
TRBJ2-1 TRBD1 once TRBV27 CASTPGQFHNEQFF TGTGCCAGCACCCCGGGACAGTTCCACAATGAGCAGTTCTTC
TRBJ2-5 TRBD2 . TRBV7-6 CASSLAGRVQETQYF TGTGCCAGCAGCTTAGCAGGGAGGGTCCAAGAGACCCAGTACTTC
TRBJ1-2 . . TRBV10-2 CATTVGAGYTF TGCGCCACCACCGTAGGGGCGGGCTACACCTTC
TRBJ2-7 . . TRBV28 CASSLDEVYEQYF TGTGCCAGCAGTCTCGATGAGGTATACGAGCAGTACTTC
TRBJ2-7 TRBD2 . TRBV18 CASSPAGRNYEQYF TGTGCCAGCTCACCGGCCGGGAGGAATTACGAGCAGTACTTC
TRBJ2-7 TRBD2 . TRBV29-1 CSARAPEGTSGGSTYEQYF TGCAGCGCCAGGGCCCCGGAGGGGACTAGCGGGGGGTCTACCTACGAGCAGTACTTC
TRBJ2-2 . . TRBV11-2 CASSLEIGGGELFF TGTGCCAGCAGCTTAGAGATAGGGGGCGGGGAGCTGTTTTTT
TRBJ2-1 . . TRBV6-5 CASRGLTATSHEQFF TGTGCCAGCAGGGGCCTCACGGCCACATCTCATGAGCAGTTCTTC
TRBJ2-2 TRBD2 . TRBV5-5 CASSRLAGTNTGELFF TGTGCCAGCAGTCGACTAGCGGGAACGAACACCGGGGAGCTGTTTTTT
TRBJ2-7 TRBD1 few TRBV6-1 CASIAGTGVIEQYF TGTGCCAGCATTGCCGGGACAGGGGTCATCGAGCAGTACTTC
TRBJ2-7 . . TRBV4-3 CASSLYEQYF TGCGCCAGCAGCCTCTACGAGCAGTACTTC
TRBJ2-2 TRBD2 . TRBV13 CASSTSAGEVSTNTGELFF TGTGCCAGCAGCACCTCAGCGGGAGAGGTATCCACGAACACCGGGGAGCTGTTTTTT
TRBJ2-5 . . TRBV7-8 CASSPGRLEETQYF TGTGCCAGCAGCCCAGGGAGGCTAGAGGAGACCCAGTACTTC
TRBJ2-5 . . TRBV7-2 CASSWTLRETQYF TGTGCCAGCAGCTGGACTTTACGCGAGACCCAGTACTTC
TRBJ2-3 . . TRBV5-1 CASSPDVGSTDTQYF TGCGCCAGCAGCCCAGACGTCGGTAGCACAGATACGCAGTATTTT
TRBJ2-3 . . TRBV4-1 CASSQITVRDTQYF TGCGCCAGCAGCCAAATTACCGTCAGAGATACGCAGTATTTT
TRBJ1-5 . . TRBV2 CASSGGNSNQPQHF TGTGCCAGCAGCGGAGGGAATAGCAATCAGCCCCAGCATTTT
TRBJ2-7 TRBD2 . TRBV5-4 CASSLTSLAGVDYEQYF TGTGCCAGCAGCTTGACCTCTCTAGCGGGAGTTGACTACGAGCAGTACTTC
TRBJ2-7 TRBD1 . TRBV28 CASRIQGLAYEQYF TGTGCCAGCAGGATACAGGGGTTAGCCTACGAGCAGTACTTC
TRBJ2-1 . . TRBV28 CASSNRVTSYNEQFF TGTGCCAGCAGTAATAGAGTCACCTCCTACAATGAGCAGTTCTTC